This entry lists 5 T cell receptor beta chains sequenced from one sample in a study of regulatory T cells in long-lasting Graves disease. Time point meaning: newly diagnosed GD, antithyroid drugs for less than 3 months. RNA extracted from PBMCs served as the sequencing template. Arm-PCR of CDR3 regions with iRepertoire HTBI primers generated TCR beta libraries. TCRdb re-derived calls from the multiplex PCR reads in MiXCR, one entry per CDR3 protein. The repertoire holds more than 350,000 distinct CDR3 sequences, with 14% to 15% as singletons. These records were also assigned to another study, of T cells in Graves' hyperthyroidism and ophthalmopathy.

The source material was peripheral blood mononuclear cells (PBMCs), sampled at new diagnosis, from a patient treated with antithyroid drugs. These receptors all stem from a woman between 25 and 40 years old with Graves disease.

This clonotype was recorded at least ten times. This chain uses TRBV5-5 with TRBJ1-6; D uncertain. The length of the CDR3 is 17 residues. Germline CDR1 is SGHKS and CDR2 is YYEKEE (reference sequence). The V end was cut by 0 bases, the J end by 3 bases, with 13 bases between. In DNA form, the CDR3 reads TGTGCCAGCAGCTTGGCACCTCAGGAAAACTATAATTCACCCCTCCACTTT. This codes for CASSLAPQENYNSPLHF.

V gene TRBV6-1 combines with J gene TRBJ2-3; 11 bases map to TRBD1. The length of the CDR3 is 15 residues. Germline assignment: CDR1 MNHNS and CDR2 SASEGT. V was clipped by 1 base and J by 4 bases; unmatched bases: 1. Written as DNA, the CDR3 is TGTGCCAGCAGTGAAGGGGGACAGGGGGCAGATACGCAGTATTTT. It codes for CASSEGGQGADTQYF.

About this clonotype itself: A read error may explain this, as a much larger clone is one base away. The gene calls are TRBV5-5 and TRBJ2-5; D call uncertain. In germline, CDR1 is SGHKS, CDR2 YYEKEE (reference sequence). The CDR3 covers 13 residues. For the CDR3, the DNA is TGCGCCAGCAGCCACAGACTGAACAATGAGCAGTACTTC. This translates into CASSHRLNNEQYF.

This clonotype has only a few counts. J is TRBJ2-1 and V is TRBV20-1, with D perhaps matching TRBD1 or TRBD2 (5 bases each). The CDR3 is 15 amino acids. Between the trimmed V and J ends, which lost 6 bases and 3 bases, there was a span of 18 bases. Germline CDR1 and CDR2: DFQATT and SNEGSKA (reference sequence). CDR3 nucleotide sequence: TGCAGTGCCCCGTTACCGGGACCCGACTACAATGAGCAGTTCTTC. Residues: CSAPLPGPDYNEQFF.

This clonotype was picked up many times. The gene calls are TRBV2 and TRBJ2-5; D perhaps matches TRBD2 (5 bases). The CDR3 is made up of 16 amino acids. Trimming left V 6 bases short and J 4 bases short, with 21 bases between. Germline V CDR1 and CDR2: SNHLY, FYNNEI. CDR3 amino acids: CASRTPRAIPPETQYF. The CDR3 DNA sequence: TGTGCCAGCAGGACCCCGCGGGCGATTCCCCCAGAGACCCAGTACTTC.